The clone carrying this T cell receptor (beta chain) was found once. Its antigen is unknown. The sample comes from a study of T cell responses to AZD1222 COVID-19 vaccine. General study results and limits: Only a handful of AZD1222 recipients, roughly 6 in all, had baseline seropositivity. Clonal diversity was possibly underestimated; the donors were predominantly white British and more often female.

TCRdb's table, derived via immunoSEQ multiplex PCR, lists solely in-frame clones and lacks some. The sample records some 120,000 clones, 70% to 90% being singletons. The sequence was collected from an adult in good health. The starting material was peripheral blood, obtained on day 0 of AZD1222 vaccination.

CDR3 sequence: CASSPRGTGRGNQPQHF. In DNA, the CDR3 is TGTGCCAGCAGTCCCCGAGGGACAGGGAGAGGCAATCAGCCCCAGCATTTT. The rearrangement links TRBV27 to TRBJ1-5; 9 bases match TRBD1. Germline lookup yields CDR1 MNHEY and CDR2 SMNVEV (reference sequence). V gave up 5 bases and J gave up 2 bases; unmatched junction bases: 10. The CDR3 consists of 17 residues.